This T cell receptor (beta chain) was captured in a study of CD8 T cells in ankylosing spondylitis. TCRdb called the 5' RACE reads again in MiXCR, with one record for every CDR3 protein. The sample carries around 250,000 distinct CDR3 sequences, approximately 20% recorded once. This clonotype was recorded a few times. J gave up 15 bases and V 5 bases, and 7 bases lay outside the gene matches. The CDR3 totals 11 residues. The sample was blood, either unsorted or a sorted T cell fraction (not recorded which). This clonotype was obtained from a male donor with ankylosing spondylitis or in good health (not recorded which). The rearrangement links TRBV12-3 or TRBV12-4 to TRBJ2-1; TRBD1 aligns across 7 bases. The CDR3 sequence: CASSPRGLGFF. The CDR3 DNA reads TGTGCCAGCAGTCCGAGGGGGCTTGGGTTCTTC.